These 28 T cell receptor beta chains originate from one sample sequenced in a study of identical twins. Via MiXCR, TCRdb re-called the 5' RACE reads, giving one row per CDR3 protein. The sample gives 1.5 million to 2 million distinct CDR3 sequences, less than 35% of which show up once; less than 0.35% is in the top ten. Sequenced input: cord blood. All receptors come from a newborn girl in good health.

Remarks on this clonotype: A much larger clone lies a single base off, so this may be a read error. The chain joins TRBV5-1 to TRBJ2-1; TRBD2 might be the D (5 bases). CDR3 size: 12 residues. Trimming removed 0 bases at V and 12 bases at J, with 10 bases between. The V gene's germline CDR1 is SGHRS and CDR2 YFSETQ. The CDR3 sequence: CASSLAGSGQFF. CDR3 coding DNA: TGCGCCAGCAGCTTGGCGGGAAGTGGGCAGTTCTTC.

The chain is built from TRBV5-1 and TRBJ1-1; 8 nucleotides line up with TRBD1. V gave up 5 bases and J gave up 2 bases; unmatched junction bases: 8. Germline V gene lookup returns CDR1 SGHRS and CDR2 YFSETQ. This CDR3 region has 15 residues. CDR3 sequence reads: CASRKATGANTEAFF. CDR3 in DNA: TGCGCCAGCAGGAAAGCGACAGGGGCCAACACTGAAGCTTTCTTT. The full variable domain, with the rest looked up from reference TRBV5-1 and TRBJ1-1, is KAGVTQTPRYLIKTRGQQVTLSCSPISGHRSVSWYQQTPGQGLQFLFEYFSETQRNKGNFPGRFSGRQFSNSRSEMNVSTLELGDSALYLCASRKATGANTEAFFGQGTRLTVV.

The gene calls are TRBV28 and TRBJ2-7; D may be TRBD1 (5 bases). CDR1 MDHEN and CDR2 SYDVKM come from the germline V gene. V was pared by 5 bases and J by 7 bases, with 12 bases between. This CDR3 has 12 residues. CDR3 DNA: TGTGCCAGCAGTCTACAGGTCCATGAGCAGTACTTC. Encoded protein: CASSLQVHEQYF.

CDR3 DNA: TGTGCCAGCGCCCGGGGCCGAGGGAACATTCAGTACTTC. Its protein is CASARGRGNIQYF. The chain has TRBV2 and TRBJ2-4, with D tentatively TRBD1 or TRBD2 (5 bases each). Germline CDR1 and CDR2: SNHLY and FYNNEI. Trimming removed 8 bases from V and 7 bases from J, with 15 bases in between. CDR3 length: 13 amino acids.

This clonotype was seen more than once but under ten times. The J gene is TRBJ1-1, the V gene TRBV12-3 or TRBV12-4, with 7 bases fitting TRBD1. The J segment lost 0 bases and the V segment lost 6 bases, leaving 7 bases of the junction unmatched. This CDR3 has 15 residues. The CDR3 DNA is TGTGCCAGCAGCGCCACCGGGACAGTGAACACTGAAGCTTTCTTT. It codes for CASSATGTVNTEAFF.

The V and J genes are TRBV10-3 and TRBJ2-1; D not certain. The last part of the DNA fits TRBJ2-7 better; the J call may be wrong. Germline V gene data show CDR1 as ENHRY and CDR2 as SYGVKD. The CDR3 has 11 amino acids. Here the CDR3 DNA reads TGTGCCATCAGTGCAAACAATGAGCAGTACTTC. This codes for CAISANNEQYF.

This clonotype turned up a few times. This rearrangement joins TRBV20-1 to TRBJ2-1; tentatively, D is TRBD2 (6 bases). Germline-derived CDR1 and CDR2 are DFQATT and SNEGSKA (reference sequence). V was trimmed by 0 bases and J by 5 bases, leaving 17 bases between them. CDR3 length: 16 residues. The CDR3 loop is CSARDYEGRPNNEQFF. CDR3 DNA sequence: TGCAGTGCTAGAGATTATGAGGGGAGGCCCAACAATGAGCAGTTCTTC.

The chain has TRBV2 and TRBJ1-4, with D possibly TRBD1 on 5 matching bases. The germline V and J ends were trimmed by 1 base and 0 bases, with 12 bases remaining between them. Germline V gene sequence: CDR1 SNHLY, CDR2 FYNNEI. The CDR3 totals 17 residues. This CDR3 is CASSEDIRVATNEKLFF. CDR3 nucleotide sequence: TGTGCCAGCAGTGAAGATATCAGGGTCGCAACTAATGAAAAACTGTTTTTT.

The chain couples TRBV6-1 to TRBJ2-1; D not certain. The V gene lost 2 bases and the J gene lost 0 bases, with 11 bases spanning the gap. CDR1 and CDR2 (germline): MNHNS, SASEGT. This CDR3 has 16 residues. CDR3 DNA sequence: TGTGCCAGCAGTGAATGGTCCTCCCGCTCCTACAATGAGCAGTTCTTC. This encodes CASSEWSSRSYNEQFF.

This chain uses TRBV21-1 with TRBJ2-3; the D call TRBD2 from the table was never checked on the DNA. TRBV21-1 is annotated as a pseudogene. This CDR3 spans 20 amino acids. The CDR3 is CASSKREADLAGPSGDTQYF. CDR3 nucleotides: TGTGCCAGCAGCAAGCGAGAAGCCGATTTAGCGGGGCCCTCCGGAGATACGCAGTATTTT.

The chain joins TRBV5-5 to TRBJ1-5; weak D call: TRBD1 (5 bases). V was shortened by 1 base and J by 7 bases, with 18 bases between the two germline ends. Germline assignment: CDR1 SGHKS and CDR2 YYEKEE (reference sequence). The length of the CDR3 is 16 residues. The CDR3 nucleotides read TGTGCCAGCAGCTTGTCTGATAACAGGCAATCCCAGCCCCAGCATTTT. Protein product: CASSLSDNRQSQPQHF.

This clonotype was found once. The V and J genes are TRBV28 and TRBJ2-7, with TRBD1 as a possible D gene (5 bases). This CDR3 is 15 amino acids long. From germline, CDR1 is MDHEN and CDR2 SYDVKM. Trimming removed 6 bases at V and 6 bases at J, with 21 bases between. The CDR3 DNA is TGTGCCAGCAGCCCTCAAGACAAGGGGCGCGTCGAGCAGTACTTC. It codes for CASSPQDKGRVEQYF.

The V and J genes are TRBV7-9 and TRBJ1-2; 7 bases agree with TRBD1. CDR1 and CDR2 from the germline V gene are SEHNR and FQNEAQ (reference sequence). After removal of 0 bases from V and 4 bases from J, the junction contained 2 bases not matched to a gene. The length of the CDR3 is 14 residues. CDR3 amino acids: CASSLARTGYGYTF. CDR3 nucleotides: TGTGCCAGCAGCTTAGCTCGGACAGGCTATGGCTACACCTTC.

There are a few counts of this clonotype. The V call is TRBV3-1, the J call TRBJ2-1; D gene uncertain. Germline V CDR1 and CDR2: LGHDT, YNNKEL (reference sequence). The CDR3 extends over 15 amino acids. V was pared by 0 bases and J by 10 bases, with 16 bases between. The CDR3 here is CASSQDSGVLREQFF. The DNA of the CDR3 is TGTGCCAGCAGCCAAGATTCAGGCGTTCTCAGGGAGCAGTTCTTC.

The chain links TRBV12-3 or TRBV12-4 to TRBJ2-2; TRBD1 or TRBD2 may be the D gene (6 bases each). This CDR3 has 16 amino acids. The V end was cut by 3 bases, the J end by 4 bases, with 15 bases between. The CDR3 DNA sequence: TGTGCCAGCAGTTTTGGAGGGGGGTGGGGCACCGGGGAGCTGTTTTTT. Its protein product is CASSFGGGWGTGELFF.

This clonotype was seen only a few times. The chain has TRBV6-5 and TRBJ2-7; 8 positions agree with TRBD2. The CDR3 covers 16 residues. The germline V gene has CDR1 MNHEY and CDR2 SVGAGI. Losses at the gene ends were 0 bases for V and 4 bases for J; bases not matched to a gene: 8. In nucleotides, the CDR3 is TGTGCCAGCAGTTACTCAATCCGCGGGAGGCAGTACGAGCAGTACTTC. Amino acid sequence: CASSYSIRGRQYEQYF.

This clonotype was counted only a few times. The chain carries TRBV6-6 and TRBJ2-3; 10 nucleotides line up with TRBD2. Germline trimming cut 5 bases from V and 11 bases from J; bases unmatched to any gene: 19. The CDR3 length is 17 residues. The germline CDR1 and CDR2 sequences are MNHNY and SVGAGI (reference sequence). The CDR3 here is CASSPREILAGSTKQYF. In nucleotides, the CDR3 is TGTGCCAGCAGTCCTCGAGAGATACTAGCGGGGTCGACGAAGCAGTATTTT.

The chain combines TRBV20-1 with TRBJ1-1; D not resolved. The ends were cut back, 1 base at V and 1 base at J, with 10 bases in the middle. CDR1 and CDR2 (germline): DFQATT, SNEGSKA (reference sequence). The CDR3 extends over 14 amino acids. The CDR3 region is CSARAPLGNTEAFF. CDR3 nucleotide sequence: TGCAGTGCTAGAGCGCCTCTGGGGAACACTGAAGCTTTCTTT.

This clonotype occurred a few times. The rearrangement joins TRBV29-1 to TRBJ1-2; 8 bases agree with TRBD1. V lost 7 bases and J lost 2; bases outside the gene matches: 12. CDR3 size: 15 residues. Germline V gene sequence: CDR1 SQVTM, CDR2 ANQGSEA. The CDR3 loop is CSANNGQGPNYGYTF. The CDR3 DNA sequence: TGCAGCGCCAACAATGGACAGGGTCCCAACTATGGCTACACCTTC.

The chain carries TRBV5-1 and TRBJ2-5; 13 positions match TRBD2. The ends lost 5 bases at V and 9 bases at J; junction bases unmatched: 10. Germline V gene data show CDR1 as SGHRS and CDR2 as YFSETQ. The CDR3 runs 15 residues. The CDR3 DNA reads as TGCGCCAGCAGTCGGACTAGCGGGGGCCCAGGGCCCCAGTACTTC. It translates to CASSRTSGGPGPQYF.

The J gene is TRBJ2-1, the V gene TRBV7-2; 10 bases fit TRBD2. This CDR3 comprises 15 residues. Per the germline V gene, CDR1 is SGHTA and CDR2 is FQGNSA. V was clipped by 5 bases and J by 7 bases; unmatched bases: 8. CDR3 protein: CASSPTGLALNEQFF. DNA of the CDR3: TGTGCCAGCAGCCCGACGGGACTAGCGTTAAATGAGCAGTTCTTC.

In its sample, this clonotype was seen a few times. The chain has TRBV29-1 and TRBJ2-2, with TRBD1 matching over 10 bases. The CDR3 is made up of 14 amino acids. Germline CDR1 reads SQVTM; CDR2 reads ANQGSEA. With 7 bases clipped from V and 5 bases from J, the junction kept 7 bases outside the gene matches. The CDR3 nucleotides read TGCAGCGCCCTGGACAGGGGGAGGACCGGGGAGCTGTTTTTT. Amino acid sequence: CSALDRGRTGELFF.

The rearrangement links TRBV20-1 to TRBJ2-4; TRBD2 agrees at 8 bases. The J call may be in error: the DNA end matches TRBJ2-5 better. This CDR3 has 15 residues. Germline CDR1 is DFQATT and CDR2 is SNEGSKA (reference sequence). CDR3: CSAREGSGNQETQYF. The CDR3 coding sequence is TGCAGTGCTAGAGAAGGTAGCGGGAATCAAGAGACCCAGTACTTC.

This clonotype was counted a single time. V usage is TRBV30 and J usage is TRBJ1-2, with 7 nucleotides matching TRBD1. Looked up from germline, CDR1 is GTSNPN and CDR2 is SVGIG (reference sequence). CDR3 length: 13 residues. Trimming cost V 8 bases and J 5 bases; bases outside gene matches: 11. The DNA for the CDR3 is TGTGCCCGGGGGGGACAGCCTTTTTATGGCTACACCTTC. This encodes CARGGQPFYGYTF.

The DNA for the CDR3 is TGCAGTGCTAAGGGGACAGGGCGTAAGAATTCACCCCTCCACTTT. Amino acid sequence: CSAKGTGRKNSPLHF. This sequence joins TRBV20-1 and TRBJ1-6; 9 bases are shared with TRBD1. The CDR3 runs to 15 residues. Unmatched junction bases numbered 8, after V lost 4 bases and J lost 7 bases. The germline gives CDR1 DFQATT, CDR2 SNEGSKA (reference sequence).

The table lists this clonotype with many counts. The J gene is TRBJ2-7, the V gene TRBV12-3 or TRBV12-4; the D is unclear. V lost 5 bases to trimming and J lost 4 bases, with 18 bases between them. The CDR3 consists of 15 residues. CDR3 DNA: TGTGCCAGCAGTCCCCGGACCCGGCTGAGTTACGAGCAGTACTTC. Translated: CASSPRTRLSYEQYF.

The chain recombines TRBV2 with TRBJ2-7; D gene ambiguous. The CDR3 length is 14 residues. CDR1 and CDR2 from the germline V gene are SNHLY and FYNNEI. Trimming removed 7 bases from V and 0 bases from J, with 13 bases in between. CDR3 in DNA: TGTGCCAGCAAATCGGCGTTGAGCTCCTACGAGCAGTACTTC. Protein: CASKSALSSYEQYF.

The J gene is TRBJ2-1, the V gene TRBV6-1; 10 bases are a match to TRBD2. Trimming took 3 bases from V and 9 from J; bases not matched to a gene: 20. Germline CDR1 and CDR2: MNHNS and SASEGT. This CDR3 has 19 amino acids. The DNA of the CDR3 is TGTGCCAGCAGTGACCCACTATTCGTTTCTAGCGGGAGTCCGCGTGAGCAGTTCTTC. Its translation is CASSDPLFVSSGSPREQFF.